These 13 T cell receptor beta chains originate from one sample sequenced in a study of cytomegalovirus exposure and HLA in healthy donors. Primers: 60 Vbeta forward and 13 Jbeta reverse. The table came from immunoSEQ multiplex PCR; TCRdb's copy has only in-frame clones and leaves some out. Found here are roughly 150,000 clones, 73% of them singletons; the top ten hold roughly 1.7%. The sequenced sample was PBMCs. These receptors were obtained from a woman aged 18-35 years in good health and CMV-seronegative.

This CDR3 reads CASTKLANTGELFF. In DNA form, the CDR3 reads TGTGCCAGCACCAAACTAGCGAACACCGGGGAGCTGTTTTTT. The rearrangement links TRBV12-1 to TRBJ2-2; the table's D call TRBD2 went unverified against the DNA. TRBV12-1 is a listed pseudogene. This CDR3 is built from 14 residues.

Written as DNA, the CDR3 is TGTGCCACCAGCAGGGGGGACAGGGATGATGAGCAGTTCTTC. Its protein product is CATSRGDRDDEQFF. The chain joins TRBV15 to TRBJ2-1, with 9 bases fitting TRBD1. Germline V CDR1 and CDR2: LNHNV, YYDKDF (reference sequence). CDR3 size: 14 residues. The V and J ends lost 3 bases and 8 bases, in that order; junction bases with no gene match: 5.

CDR3 bases: TGTGCCAGCAGCGTATCTAAAATGGGGCAGTACTCTAACTATGGCTACACCTTC. Protein sequence: CASSVSKMGQYSNYGYTF. The chain recombines TRBV9 with TRBJ1-2, with a possible D match to TRBD1 (5 bases). Deletions cut 1 base from V and 0 bases from J, with 19 bases between. CDR1 is SGDLS and CDR2 is YYNGEE in the germline V gene. The CDR3 spans 18 residues. The variable domain in full, completed from reference TRBV9 and TRBJ1-2, reads DSGVTQTPKHLITATGQRVTLRCSPRSGDLSVYWYQQSLDQGLQFLIQYYNGEERAKGNILERFSAQQFPDLHSELNLSSLELGDSALYFCASSVSKMGQYSNYGYTFGSGTRLTVV.

The rearrangement uses TRBV19 and TRBJ2-2, with 7 bases matching TRBD2. Germline V gene sequence: CDR1 LNHDA, CDR2 SQIVND (reference sequence). The junction had 4 bases not matched to a gene; V was cut back by 6 bases and J by 3 bases. This CDR3 contains 14 residues. The DNA of the CDR3 is TGTGCCAGTAGGCGGGAGAGAGACACCGGGGAGCTGTTTTTT. Translating it yields CASRRERDTGELFF.

This clone turned up a few times. The V call is TRBV27, the J call TRBJ1-5, with D possibly TRBD1 on 5 matching bases. Germline CDR1 is MNHEY and CDR2 is SMNVEV (reference sequence). Trimming shortened V by 6 bases and J by 4 bases, and 13 bases separated the two germline ends. The CDR3 has 14 amino acids. CDR3 sequence reads: CASRGEGRNQPQHF. In DNA form, the CDR3 reads TGTGCCAGCAGGGGGGAGGGACGGAATCAGCCCCAGCATTTT.

This chain joins TRBV5-8 and TRBJ2-3; TRBD2 is a possible D gene (6 bases). The CDR3 sequence is 16 residues long. V was clipped by 5 bases and J by 1 base, with 17 bases between them. The germline V gene has CDR1 SGHTS and CDR2 YDEGEE. CDR3 protein: CASRPRGGTRTDTQYF. CDR3 coding DNA: TGTGCCAGCAGACCCCGTGGGGGGACCCGCACAGATACGCAGTATTTT.

The gene calls are TRBV7-9 and TRBJ2-7; 7 positions agree with TRBD1. The CDR3 consists of 14 residues. CDR1 and CDR2 (germline): SEHNR, FQNEAQ (reference sequence). Losses at the gene ends were 2 bases for V and 4 bases for J; bases not matched to a gene: 5. The CDR3 sequence: CASSLWDSPYEQYV. CDR3 bases: TGTGCCAGCAGCTTATGGGACAGCCCTTACGAGCAGTACGTC.

This clone was picked up a small number of times. This chain joins TRBV12-5 and TRBJ2-1; D perhaps matches TRBD2 (6 bases). V was clipped by 0 bases and J by 4 bases, with 13 bases between them. The germline CDR1 and CDR2 sequences are LGHNT and FRNRAP. CDR3 length: 16 residues. CDR3 protein: CASGLVVSSEYNEQFF. CDR3 nucleotides: TGTGCTAGTGGTTTGGTTGTATCTAGCGAATACAATGAGCAGTTCTTC.

This clone was seen once. The chain recombines TRBV19 with TRBJ1-1, with D possibly being TRBD1 (5 bases). CDR1 is LNHDA and CDR2 is SQIVND in the germline V gene (reference sequence). V dropped 0 bases and J dropped 8 bases, with 19 bases sitting between them. This CDR3 has 16 amino acids. CDR3 in amino acids: CASSIEAGWGSSEAFF. DNA for the CDR3: TGTGCCAGTAGTATAGAGGCAGGGTGGGGAAGTTCCGAAGCTTTCTTT.

V gene TRBV5-1 combines with J gene TRBJ2-5, with TRBD1 matching over 12 bases. V lost 5 bases to trimming and J lost 5 bases; unmatched junction nucleotides: 4. The CDR3 runs to 14 residues. The germline gives CDR1 SGHRS, CDR2 YFSETQ. For the CDR3, the DNA is TGCGCCAGCAGGGGACAGGGGGCCGTGGAGACCCAGTACTTC. Its translation: CASRGQGAVETQYF.

The genes are TRBV23-1 and TRBJ2-7, with 10 bases identical to TRBD1. TRBV23-1 is classed as an ORF, of uncertain function. The trim removed 5 bases at V and 3 bases at J, leaving 7 bases unmatched. The CDR3 contains 15 residues. The CDR3 nucleotides read TGCGCCAGCAGTACCCGGGACAGGGGTTTCTACGAGCAGTACGTC. This sequence encodes CASSTRDRGFYEQYV.

Regarding this clone: Germline is not matched at one junction end, which may reflect a read error. This sequence joins TRBV11-2 and TRBJ2-4, with D unclear. Germline V CDR1 and CDR2: SGHAT, FQNNGV. The CDR3 spans 11 residues. CDR3 sequence (DNA): TGTGCCAGCAGCTTGGAAAACAGTCAGTACTTC. Amino acid sequence: CASSLENSQYF.

The chain uses TRBV2 and TRBJ2-1, with a tentative D call TRBD1 (6 bases). The CDR3 consists of 12 residues. Trimming cost V 6 bases and J 7 bases, with 10 bases left between them. In germline, CDR1 is SNHLY, CDR2 FYNNEI. CDR3 region: CASRAGANEQFF. CDR3 bases: TGTGCCAGCAGGGCAGGGGCAAATGAGCAGTTCTTC.